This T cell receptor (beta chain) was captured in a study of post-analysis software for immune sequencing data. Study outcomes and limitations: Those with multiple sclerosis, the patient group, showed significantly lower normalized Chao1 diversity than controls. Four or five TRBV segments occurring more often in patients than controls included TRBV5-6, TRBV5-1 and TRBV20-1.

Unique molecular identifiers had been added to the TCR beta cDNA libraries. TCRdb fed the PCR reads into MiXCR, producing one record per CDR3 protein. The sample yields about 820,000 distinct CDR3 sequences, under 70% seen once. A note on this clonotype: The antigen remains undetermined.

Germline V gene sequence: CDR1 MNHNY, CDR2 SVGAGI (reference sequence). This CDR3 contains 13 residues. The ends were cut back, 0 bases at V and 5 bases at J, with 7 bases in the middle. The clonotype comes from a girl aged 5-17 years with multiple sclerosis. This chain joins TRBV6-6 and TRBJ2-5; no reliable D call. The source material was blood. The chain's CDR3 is CASSYSLRETQYF. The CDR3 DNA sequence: TGTGCCAGCAGTTACTCCCTCCGGGAGACCCAGTACTTC.